A selection of T cell receptor beta chains follows, all from one sample in a study of blood T cell repertoires in COVID-19. Sequencing was performed with immunoSEQ multiplex PCR; in TCRdb, only in-frame clones are kept and a portion is missing. Of over 250,000 clones detected, roughly 77% appear once; the ten largest clones hold around 3.4%. Sequenced: peripheral blood. These receptors were collected from a woman aged 80 or older with acute or convalescent COVID-19. The CDR3 runs from the conserved cysteine through the conserved F or W. The D gene is left open where the match is weak. Where a row states a size, it is once, few, many or the class of an expanded clone; other rows omit it.

TRBD2,TRBV7-2,NA,TRBJ2-3,TGTGCCAGCAGCTTAGAATTGGCGGGAGGGCCCACAGATACGCAGTATTTT,CASSLELAGGPTDTQYF
TRBD1,TRBV2,once,TRBJ2-3,TGTGCCAGCAGAGGACAGGGGGTGGATACGCAGTATTTT,CASRGQGVDTQYF
NA,TRBV25-1,once,TRBJ1-1,TGTGCCAGCACATCGGACGGGGTTAGGGTTGAAGCTTTCTTT,CASTSDGVRVEAFF
NA,TRBV11-3,NA,TRBJ2-7,TGTGCCAGCAGCTTAGGATCAGGAGGCAGCTCCCTAAGCTCCTACGAGCAGTACTTC,CASSLGSGGSSLSSYEQYF
TRBD1,TRBV3-1/TRBV3-2,NA,TRBJ2-1,TGTGCCAGCAGCTCGATTCCAGGGGGCGCATCCTTCTTC,CASSSIPGGASFF
TRBD1,TRBV19,NA,TRBJ1-1,TGTGCCAGTAGTACCGGGACAGGGATGTCCACTGAAGCTTTCTTT,CASSTGTGMSTEAFF
NA,TRBV12-3/TRBV12-4,NA,TRBJ1-1,TGTGCCAGCAGCGCCAGGGCTGCCCCTCAAGCTTTCTTT,CASSARAAPQAFF
TRBD1,TRBV7-9,NA,TRBJ1-1,TGTGCCAGCAGCCTAGCTAGGGGGCGAGTGCCATGGGCCGCTGAAGCTTTCTTT,CASSLARGRVPWAAEAFF
TRBD1,TRBV19,NA,TRBJ1-3,TGTGCCAGTAGTACCGACAGGGCGTCTGGAAACACCATATATTTT,CASSTDRASGNTIYF
NA,TRBV25-1,NA,TRBJ1-1,TGTGCCAGCATGATACAGGGGAACACTGAAGCTTTCTTT,CASMIQGNTEAFF
TRBD2,TRBV6-1,few,TRBJ2-7,TGTGCCAGCAGTGAAGCGCTTCGTCTAGCGGGACACGAGCAGTACTTC,CASSEALRLAGHEQYF
TRBD2,TRBV2,NA,TRBJ2-5,TGTGCCAGCAGTGAATGGGGACTAGCAGGAGAGACCCAGTACTTC,CASSEWGLAGETQYF
TRBD1,TRBV5-4,NA,TRBJ2-1,TGTGCCAGCAGCTACACCGCACGAACCGGGACAGGGCTCAATGAGCAGTTCTTC,CASSYTARTGTGLNEQFF
TRBD1,TRBV2,NA,TRBJ1-5,TGTGCCAGCAGTGAAGTGACAGGGATTCAGCCCCAGCATTTT,CASSEVTGIQPQHF
TRBD2,TRBV30,NA,TRBJ2-5,TGTGCCTGGAGTGTAAAGGGGACTAGCGGGGGGACCCAGTACTTC,CAWSVKGTSGGTQYF
TRBD1,TRBV28,NA,TRBJ1-5,TGTGCCTGTGGGACAGAGACTATCAATCAGCCCCAGCATTTT,CACGTETINQPQHF
NA,TRBV12-3/TRBV12-4,NA,TRBJ2-2,TGTGCCAGCAGCCCACAGGGTACCGGGGAGCTGTTTTTT,CASSPQGTGELFF
TRBD1,TRBV6-2/TRBV6-3,NA,TRBJ2-7,TGTGCCAGCAGCCCCAGGGGGGAGCAGTACTTC,CASSPRGEQYF
NA,TRBV5-1,NA,TRBJ2-5,TGCGCCAGCAGCTTGGCCGCACTAAACCAAGAGACCCAGTACTTC,CASSLAALNQETQYF
NA,TRBV2,NA,TRBJ1-3,TGTGCCAGTCGGCCAGACACTGGAAACACCATATATTTT,CASRPDTGNTIYF
TRBD1,TRBV28,NA,TRBJ1-2,TGTGCCAGCAGTGCACGCCTCGGGACAGAGTCCCACTATGGCTACACCTTC,CASSARLGTESHYGYTF
TRBD2,TRBV4-3,NA,TRBJ2-3,TGCGCCAGCAGCCAAGCTCGGGGGGCAGATACGCAGTATTTT,CASSQARGADTQYF
NA,TRBV11-2,NA,TRBJ2-7,TGTGCCAGCAGCTCCCTTGCGCTCTCCGAGCAGTACTTC,CASSSLALSEQYF
NA,TRBV27,once,TRBJ1-5,TGTGCCAGCAGTAAGGAGGGGAGGCAGGGTCAGCCCCAGCATTTT,CASSKEGRQGQPQHF
NA,TRBV18,NA,TRBJ1-1,TGTGCCAGCTCACCTTCCCGGGAATTGAGGACTGAAGCTTTCTTT,CASSPSRELRTEAFF
NA,TRBV14,NA,TRBJ1-1,TGTGCCAGCAGCCTGAATACAGGGCTGAACACTGAAGCTTTCTTT,CASSLNTGLNTEAFF
NA,TRBV7-9,NA,TRBJ1-1,TGTGCCAGCAGCTTAGTCCGCGGGGTCCCCACTGAAGCTTTCTTT,CASSLVRGVPTEAFF
NA,TRBV25-1,NA,TRBJ1-1,TGTGCCAGCAGTCCTCTGGACAGAATGAACACTGAAGCTTTCTTT,CASSPLDRMNTEAFF
TRBD2,TRBV2,NA,TRBJ2-3,TGTGCCAGCAGTGATCGACTAGCGTCTCGCACAGATACGCAGTATTTT,CASSDRLASRTDTQYF
TRBD2,TRBV7-2,NA,TRBJ2-7,TGTGCCAGCAGCTTAGTGTGGAGGGCGGGGGGCGCCTCCTACGAGCAGTACTTC,CASSLVWRAGGASYEQYF
TRBD1,TRBV6-6,many,TRBJ1-2,TGTGCCAGCAGCCTAGCTTTCGGGACAGGGCATGGCTACACCTTC,CASSLAFGTGHGYTF
NA,TRBV6-6,few,TRBJ2-2,TGTGCTACGGGGGGCAACGGGGGACCCACCGGGGAGCTGTTTTTT,CATGGNGGPTGELFF
TRBD2,TRBV5-1,few,TRBJ2-2,TGCGCCAGCAGCTTACCTAGCGGGGGCACCGGCGGGGAGCTGTTTTTT,CASSLPSGGTGGELFF
TRBD2,TRBV27,few,TRBJ2-2,TGTGCCAGCAGTTCCGGACTAGTGGCCGGGGAGCTGTTTTTT,CASSSGLVAGELFF
NA,TRBV29-1,NA,TRBJ2-2,TGCAGCGTTGAGGACGGGAGGAACACCGGGGAGCTGTTTTTT,CSVEDGRNTGELFF
NA,TRBV10-3,NA,TRBJ1-1,TGTGCCATCAGTGAGAACGCCGGCACTGAAGCTTTCTTT,CAISENAGTEAFF
NA,TRBV29-1,NA,TRBJ1-2,TGCAGCGCTATCAAGACAGCTAACTATGGCTACACCTTC,CSAIKTANYGYTF
TRBD1,TRBV7-2,NA,TRBJ1-2,TGTGCCAGCAGCTTAGTAACCGGGACAGGGCTAGAAAGGCGTGGCTACACCTTC,CASSLVTGTGLERRGYTF
NA,TRBV5-1,NA,TRBJ2-7,TGCGCCAGCAGCCCCCGGGACATAGGCCCCTACGAGCAGTACTTC,CASSPRDIGPYEQYF
NA,TRBV5-4,NA,TRBJ2-7,TGTGCCAGCAGCCTGGGGCTTCACGAGCAGTACTTC,CASSLGLHEQYF
NA,TRBV3-1/TRBV3-2,NA,TRBJ2-1,TGTGCCAGCAGCCGGGAGCTTAAATACAATGAGCAGTTCTTC,CASSRELKYNEQFF
NA,TRBV7-2,once,TRBJ2-5,TGTGCCAGCAGCTTAGCGCCTAAAGAGACCCAGTACTTC,CASSLAPKETQYF
NA,TRBV11-2,NA,TRBJ1-6,TGTGCCAGCAGACCCGACAGCCTCAGTAATTCACCCCTCCACTTT,CASRPDSLSNSPLHF
TRBD2,TRBV7-8,NA,TRBJ2-7,TGTGCCAGCAGCCTAGTTGTCGGACTAGCCTCGTCTAACGAGCAGTACTTC,CASSLVVGLASSNEQYF
NA,TRBV29-1,NA,TRBJ1-1,TGCAGCGTTTCGGTAGGGGGGGTGGCCCAAGCTTTCTTT,CSVSVGGVAQAFF
NA,TRBV18,NA,TRBJ2-2,TGTGCCAGCTCACGGATCCATGAGGTGGCCGGCCGGGAGCTGTTTTTT,CASSRIHEVAGRELFF
NA,TRBV4-2,NA,TRBJ2-1,TGTGCCAGCAGCCAAGATAGAACTAGTTTCGATGAGCAGTTCTTC,CASSQDRTSFDEQFF
TRBD1,TRBV28,NA,TRBJ1-2,TGTGCCAGCAGTCCGCAGGGACAGGGTGTTTTTTATGGCTACACCTTC,CASSPQGQGVFYGYTF
TRBD1,TRBV7-9,NA,TRBJ1-2,TGTGCCAGCAGCTTAGAAAGTCCCAGGGGGCGCAATGGCTACACCTTC,CASSLESPRGRNGYTF
NA,TRBV28,few,TRBJ1-1,TGTGCCAGCCTAAACCGGGGGAGAGCTTTCTTT,CASLNRGRAFF
TRBD2,TRBV7-3,NA,TRBJ2-2,TGTGCCAGCAGCCGAGGTGGCGGGGGAAACACCGGGGAGCTGTTTTTT,CASSRGGGGNTGELFF
NA,TRBV18,NA,TRBJ2-3,TGTGCCAGCTCACTAGCGATAGACTCGAGCACAGATACGCAGTATTTT,CASSLAIDSSTDTQYF
TRBD2,TRBV11-2,NA,TRBJ2-1,TGTGCCAGCAGAGCATGGGGACTAGCGCAAAATGAGCAGTTCTTC,CASRAWGLAQNEQFF
NA,TRBV11-2,NA,TRBJ2-1,TGTGCCAGCAGCTGGTCCCCTCAAGGGGGCTCCTACAATGAGCAGTTCTTC,CASSWSPQGGSYNEQFF
NA,TRBV19,once,TRBJ1-5,TGTGCCAGTAGTATAGATCATTGGGGAGTCAGCAATCAGCCCCAGCATTTT,CASSIDHWGVSNQPQHF
TRBD1,TRBV6-6,NA,TRBJ1-3,TGTGCCAGCAGCCGGGACAGGAACTCTGGAAACACCATATATTTT,CASSRDRNSGNTIYF
NA,TRBV7-9,NA,TRBJ1-2,TGTGCCAGCAGCTTAGCCACTATCCGTAGAGGAGGCTACACCTTC,CASSLATIRRGGYTF
NA,TRBV7-2,NA,TRBJ2-1,TGTGCCAGCAGCTTAGGGACGGGAGTCGCCTACAATGAGCAGTTCTTC,CASSLGTGVAYNEQFF
TRBD2,TRBV6-6,NA,TRBJ2-1,TGTGCCAGCAGTCCAGCGGGAGTCAATGAGCAGTTCTTC,CASSPAGVNEQFF
NA,TRBV7-9,few,TRBJ1-6,TGTGCCAGCAGACTATGGGGCGGGGGAGAGAATTCACCCCTCCACTTT,CASRLWGGGENSPLHF